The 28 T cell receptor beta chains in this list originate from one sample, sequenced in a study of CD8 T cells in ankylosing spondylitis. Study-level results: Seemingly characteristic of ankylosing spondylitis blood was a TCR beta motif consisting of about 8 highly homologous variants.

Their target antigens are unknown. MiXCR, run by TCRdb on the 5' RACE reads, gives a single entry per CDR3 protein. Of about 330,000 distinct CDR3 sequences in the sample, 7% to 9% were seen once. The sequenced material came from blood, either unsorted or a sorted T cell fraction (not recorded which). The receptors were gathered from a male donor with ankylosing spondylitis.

In DNA form, the CDR3 reads TGTGCCAGCAGCCAAGATATGGGACAGGGGCTTAGAGAGACCCAGTACTTC. Translating gives CASSQDMGQGLRETQYF. The chain carries TRBV3-1 and TRBJ2-5, with TRBD1 matching over 10 bases. Germline CDR1 reads LGHDT; CDR2 reads YNNKEL (reference sequence). The J segment lost 4 bases and the V segment lost 0 bases, leaving 8 bases of the junction unmatched. The CDR3 sequence is 17 residues long.

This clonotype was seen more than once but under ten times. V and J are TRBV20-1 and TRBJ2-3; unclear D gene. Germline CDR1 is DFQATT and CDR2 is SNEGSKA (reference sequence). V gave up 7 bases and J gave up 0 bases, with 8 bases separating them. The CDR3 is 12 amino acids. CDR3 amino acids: CSGIPSTDTQYF. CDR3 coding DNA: TGCAGTGGAATACCCAGCACAGATACGCAGTATTTT.

CDR3 DNA sequence: TGCAGTGCTAGAGAGGGGACAACCAATGAGCAGTTCTTC. Protein: CSAREGTTNEQFF. The chain is built from TRBV20-1 and TRBJ2-1; maybe TRBD1 (6 bases). The CDR3 is 13 residues long. The germline V gene has CDR1 DFQATT and CDR2 SNEGSKA (reference sequence). The V end was cut by 0 bases, the J end by 6 bases, with 9 bases between.

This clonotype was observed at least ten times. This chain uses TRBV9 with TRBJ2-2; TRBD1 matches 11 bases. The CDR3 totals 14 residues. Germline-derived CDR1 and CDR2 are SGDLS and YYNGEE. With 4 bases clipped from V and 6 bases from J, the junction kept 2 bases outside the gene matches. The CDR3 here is CASSRDRGAGELFF. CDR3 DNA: TGTGCCAGCAGCCGGGACAGGGGGGCCGGGGAGCTGTTTTTT.

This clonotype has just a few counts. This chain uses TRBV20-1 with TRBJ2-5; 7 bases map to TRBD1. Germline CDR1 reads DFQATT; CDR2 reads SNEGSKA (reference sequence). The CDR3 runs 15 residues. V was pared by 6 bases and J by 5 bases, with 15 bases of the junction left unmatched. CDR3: CSADPWTGIEETQYF. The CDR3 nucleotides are TGCAGTGCCGACCCCTGGACAGGTATAGAGGAGACCCAGTACTTC.

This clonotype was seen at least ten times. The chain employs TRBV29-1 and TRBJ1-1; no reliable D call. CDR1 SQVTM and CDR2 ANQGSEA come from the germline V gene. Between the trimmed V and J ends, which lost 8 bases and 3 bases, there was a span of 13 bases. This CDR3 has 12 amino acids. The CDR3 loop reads CSSVPTDTEAFF. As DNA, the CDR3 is TGCAGCTCGGTGCCGACGGACACTGAAGCTTTCTTT.

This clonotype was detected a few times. CDR3 in amino acids: CASSQDRTGNTIYF. The DNA for the CDR3 is TGTGCCAGCAGTCAGGACAGGACGGGAAACACCATATATTTT. V usage is TRBV6-1 and J usage is TRBJ1-3; TRBD1 matches 7 bases. The J segment lost 4 bases and the V segment lost 5 bases, leaving 5 bases of the junction unmatched. Germline V lookup: CDR1 MNHNS, CDR2 SASEGT. The CDR3 contains 14 residues.

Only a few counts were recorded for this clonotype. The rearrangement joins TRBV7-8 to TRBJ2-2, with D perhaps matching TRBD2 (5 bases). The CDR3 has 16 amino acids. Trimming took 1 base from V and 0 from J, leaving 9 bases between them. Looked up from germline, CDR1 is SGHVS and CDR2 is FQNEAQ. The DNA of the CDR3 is TGTGCCAGCAGCTTAGAAACGGGGACGAACACCGGGGAGCTGTTTTTT. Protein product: CASSLETGTNTGELFF.

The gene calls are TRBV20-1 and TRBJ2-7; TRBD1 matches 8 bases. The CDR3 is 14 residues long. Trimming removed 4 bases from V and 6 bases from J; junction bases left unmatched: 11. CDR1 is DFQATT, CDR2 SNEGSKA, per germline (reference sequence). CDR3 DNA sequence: TGCAGTGCTATTACCCTCAGGGGGCCGGCCGAGCAGTACTTC. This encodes CSAITLRGPAEQYF.

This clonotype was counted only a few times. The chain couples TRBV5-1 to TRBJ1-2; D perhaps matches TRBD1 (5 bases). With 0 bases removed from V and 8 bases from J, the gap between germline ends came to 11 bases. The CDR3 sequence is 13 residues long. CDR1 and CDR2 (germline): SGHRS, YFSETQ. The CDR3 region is CASSLGQGDGYTF. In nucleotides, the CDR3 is TGCGCCAGCAGCTTGGGGCAGGGTGACGGCTACACCTTC.

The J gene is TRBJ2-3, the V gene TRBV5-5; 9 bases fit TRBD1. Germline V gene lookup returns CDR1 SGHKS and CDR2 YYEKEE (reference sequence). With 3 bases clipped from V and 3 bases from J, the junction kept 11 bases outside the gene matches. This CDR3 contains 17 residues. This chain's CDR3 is CASSWGTTGTGTDTQYF. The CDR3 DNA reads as TGTGCCAGCAGCTGGGGGACCACCGGGACAGGGACAGATACGCAGTATTTT.

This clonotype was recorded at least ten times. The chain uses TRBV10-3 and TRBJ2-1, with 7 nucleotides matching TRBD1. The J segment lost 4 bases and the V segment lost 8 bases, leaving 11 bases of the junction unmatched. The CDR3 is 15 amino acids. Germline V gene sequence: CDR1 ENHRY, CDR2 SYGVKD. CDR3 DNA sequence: TGTGCCATCCGTGGGATGGGACAGAATTACAATGAGCAGTTCTTC. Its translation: CAIRGMGQNYNEQFF.

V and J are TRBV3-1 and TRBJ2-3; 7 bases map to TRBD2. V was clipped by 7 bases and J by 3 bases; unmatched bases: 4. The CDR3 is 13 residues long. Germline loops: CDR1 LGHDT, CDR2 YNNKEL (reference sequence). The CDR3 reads CASNAGDTDTQYF. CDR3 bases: TGTGCCAGCAACGCGGGAGATACAGATACGCAGTATTTT.

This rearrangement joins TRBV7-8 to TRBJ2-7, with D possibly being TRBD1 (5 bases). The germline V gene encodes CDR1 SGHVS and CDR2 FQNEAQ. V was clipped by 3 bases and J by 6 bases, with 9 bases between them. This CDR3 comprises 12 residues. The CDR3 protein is CASSFVRGEQYF. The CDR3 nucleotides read TGTGCCAGCAGCTTCGTTAGGGGCGAGCAGTACTTC.

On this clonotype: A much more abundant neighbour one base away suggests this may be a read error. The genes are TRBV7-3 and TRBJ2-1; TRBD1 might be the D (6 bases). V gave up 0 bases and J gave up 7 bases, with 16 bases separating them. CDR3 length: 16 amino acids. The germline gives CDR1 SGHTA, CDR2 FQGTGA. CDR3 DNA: TGTGCCAGCAGCTTAACCCGGGACAAGGGGGAGAATGAGCAGTTCTTC. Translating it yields CASSLTRDKGENEQFF.

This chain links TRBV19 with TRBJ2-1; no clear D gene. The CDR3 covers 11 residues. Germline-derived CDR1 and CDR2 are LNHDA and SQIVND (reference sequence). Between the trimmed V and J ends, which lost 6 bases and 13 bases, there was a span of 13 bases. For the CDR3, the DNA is TGTGCCAGTAGCCATTTGGAGTCTCAGTTCTTC. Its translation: CASSHLESQFF.

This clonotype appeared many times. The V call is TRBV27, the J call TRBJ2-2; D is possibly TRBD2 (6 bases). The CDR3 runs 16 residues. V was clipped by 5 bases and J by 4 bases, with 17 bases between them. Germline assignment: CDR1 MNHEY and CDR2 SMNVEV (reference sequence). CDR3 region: CASSPRGLSPTGELFF. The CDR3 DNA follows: TGTGCCAGCAGTCCGCGGGGCCTAAGCCCCACCGGGGAGCTGTTTTTT.

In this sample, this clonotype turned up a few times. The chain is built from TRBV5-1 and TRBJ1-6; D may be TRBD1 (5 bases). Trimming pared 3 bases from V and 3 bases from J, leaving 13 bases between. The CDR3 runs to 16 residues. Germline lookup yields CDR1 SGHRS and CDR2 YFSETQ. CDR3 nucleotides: TGCGCCAGCAGCTCCGGGGACGGAGTCTATAATTCACCCCTCCACTTT. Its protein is CASSSGDGVYNSPLHF.

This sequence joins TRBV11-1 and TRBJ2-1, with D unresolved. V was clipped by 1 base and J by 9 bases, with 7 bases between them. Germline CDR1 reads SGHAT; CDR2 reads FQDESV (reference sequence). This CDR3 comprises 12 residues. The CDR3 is CASSLGVLEQFF. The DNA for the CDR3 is TGTGCCAGCAGCTTAGGGGTTCTTGAGCAGTTCTTC.

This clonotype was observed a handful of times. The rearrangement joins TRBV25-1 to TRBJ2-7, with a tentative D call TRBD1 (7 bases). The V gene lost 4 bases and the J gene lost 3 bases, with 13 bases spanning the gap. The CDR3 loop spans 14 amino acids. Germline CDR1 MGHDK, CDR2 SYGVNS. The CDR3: CASSGTTGVYEQYF. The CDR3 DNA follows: TGTGCCAGCAGTGGGACTACAGGGGTCTACGAGCAGTACTTC.

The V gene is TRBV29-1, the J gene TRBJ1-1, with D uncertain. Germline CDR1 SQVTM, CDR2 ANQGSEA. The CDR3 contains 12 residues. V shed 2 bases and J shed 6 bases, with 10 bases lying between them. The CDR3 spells CSVEFFGAEAFF. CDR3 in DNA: TGCAGCGTTGAATTCTTTGGGGCTGAAGCTTTCTTT.

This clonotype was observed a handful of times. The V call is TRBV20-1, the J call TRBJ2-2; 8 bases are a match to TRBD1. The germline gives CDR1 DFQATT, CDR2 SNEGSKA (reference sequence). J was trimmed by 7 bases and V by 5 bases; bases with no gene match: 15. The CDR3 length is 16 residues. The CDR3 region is CSAPSPLTGENGELFF. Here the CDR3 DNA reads TGCAGTGCTCCCTCACCTCTGACAGGGGAAAACGGGGAGCTGTTTTTT.

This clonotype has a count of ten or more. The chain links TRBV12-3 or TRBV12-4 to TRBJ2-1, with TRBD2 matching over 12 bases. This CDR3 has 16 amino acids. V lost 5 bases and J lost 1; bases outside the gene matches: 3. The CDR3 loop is CASSRLAGVSYNEQFF. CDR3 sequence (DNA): TGTGCCAGCAGTCGACTAGCGGGAGTGTCCTACAATGAGCAGTTCTTC.

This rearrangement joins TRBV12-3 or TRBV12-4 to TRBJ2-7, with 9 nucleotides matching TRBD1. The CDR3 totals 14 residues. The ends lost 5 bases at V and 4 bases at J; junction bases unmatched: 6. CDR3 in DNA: TGTGCCAGCAGTCCGACAGGGGGTTGGTACGAGCAGTACTTC. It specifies CASSPTGGWYEQYF.

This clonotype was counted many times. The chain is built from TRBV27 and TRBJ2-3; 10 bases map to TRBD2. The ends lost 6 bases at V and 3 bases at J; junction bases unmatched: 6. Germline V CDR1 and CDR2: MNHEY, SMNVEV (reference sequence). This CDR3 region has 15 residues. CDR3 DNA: TGTGCCAGCAGACAAGCGGGAGGGACTACAGATACGCAGTATTTT. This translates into CASRQAGGTTDTQYF.

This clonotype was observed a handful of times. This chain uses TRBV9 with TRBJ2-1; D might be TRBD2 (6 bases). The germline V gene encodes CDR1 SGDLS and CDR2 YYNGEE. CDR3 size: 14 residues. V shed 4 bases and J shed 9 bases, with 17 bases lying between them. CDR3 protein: CASSFAGGKGEQFF. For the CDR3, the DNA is TGTGCCAGCAGCTTCGCTGGAGGGAAAGGTGAGCAGTTCTTC.

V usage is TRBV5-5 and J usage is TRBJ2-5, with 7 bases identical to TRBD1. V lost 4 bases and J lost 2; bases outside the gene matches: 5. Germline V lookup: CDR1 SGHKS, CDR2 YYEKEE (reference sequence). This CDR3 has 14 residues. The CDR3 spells CASSHRQGQETQYF. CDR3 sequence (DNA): TGTGCCAGCAGCCACCGACAGGGACAAGAGACCCAGTACTTC.

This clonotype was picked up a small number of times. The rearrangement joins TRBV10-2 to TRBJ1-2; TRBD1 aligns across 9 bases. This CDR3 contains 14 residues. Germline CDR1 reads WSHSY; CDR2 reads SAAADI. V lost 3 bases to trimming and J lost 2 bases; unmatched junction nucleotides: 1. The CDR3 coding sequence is TGCGCCAGCAGTGAAGGGACAGGGAACTATGGCTACACCTTC. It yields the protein CASSEGTGNYGYTF.